This TCR beta chain was identified during a study of blood T cell repertoires in COVID-19. The V end was cut by 2 bases, the J end by 7 bases, with 3 bases between. Per germline, CDR1 LGHNA and CDR2 YNFKEQ. The CDR3 extends over 11 amino acids. Method: immunoSEQ multiplex PCR; TCRdb's copy keeps in-frame clones and lacks some. The data hold around 60,000 clones, with around 90% observed a single time. The sample taken for sequencing was peripheral blood. The chain is built from TRBV4-2 and TRBJ2-1; unclear D gene. The sequence derives from a man between 50 and 59 years old with active COVID-19. Written as DNA, the CDR3 is TGTGCCAGCAGCCAAACTAATGAGCAGTTCTTC. As protein: CASSQTNEQFF.